What follows are 5 T cell receptor beta chains derived from one specimen sequenced in a study of vaccination effects on CD4 cells after COVID-19. Ahead of sequencing, the ViraFEST assay grew antigen-specific CD4+ T cells using viral peptide pools. Once cultured for approximately ten days, the cells underwent separation to obtain CD4+ T cells. All vaccine recipients tested negative for nucleocapsid antibodies and had never contracted SARS-CoV-2 infection. Profiled with immunoSEQ multiplex PCR; TCRdb holds only in-frame clones, not every one. The repertoire has around 63,000 clones, about 79% of them found once; the top ten carry 3% to 4%. These receptors lack a known antigen. The sample was CD4+ T cells from PBMCs cultured with HCoV-OC43 spike peptides, taken before COVID-19 vaccination. Documented subset: HCoV-OC43 spike overlapping peptide pool stimulation. These receptors all come from a human donor who received a COVID-19 vaccine.

CDR3 amino acids: CASSFSTTQYF. CDR3 coding DNA: TGTGCCAGCAGTTTCTCGACCACGCAGTATTTT. V usage is TRBV12-3 or TRBV12-4 and J usage is TRBJ2-3; no firm D call. There are 11 residues in the CDR3. V was pared by 3 bases and J by 9 bases, with 7 bases between.

This clone came up a few times. DNA for the CDR3: TGTGCCAGCAGCCTGAGCGGGGAACCCTACAATGAGCAGTTCTTC. It specifies CASSLSGEPYNEQFF. The gene calls are TRBV5-5 and TRBJ2-1; TRBD2 matches at 7 bases. Germline trimming cut 4 bases from V and 2 bases from J; bases unmatched to any gene: 6. Germline loops: CDR1 SGHKS, CDR2 YYEKEE (reference sequence). The CDR3 spans 15 residues.

This clone was seen once. V and J are TRBV5-1 and TRBJ1-1; 8 bases map to TRBD1. V lost 4 bases to trimming and J lost 1 base; unmatched junction nucleotides: 3. CDR1 and CDR2 (germline): SGHRS, YFSETQ. The CDR3 totals 14 residues. This chain's CDR3 is CASSKTGENTEAFF. The CDR3 nucleotides are TGCGCCAGCAGCAAGACAGGGGAGAACACTGAAGCTTTCTTT.

The chain links TRBV5-4 to TRBJ2-5; the D is unclear. This CDR3 has 13 residues. With 0 bases removed from V and 4 bases from J, the gap between germline ends came to 7 bases. The germline V gene has CDR1 SGHNT and CDR2 YYREEE (reference sequence). As DNA, the CDR3 is TGTGCCAGCAGCTTGGGGACGATAGAGACCCAGTACTTC. Protein sequence: CASSLGTIETQYF.

As for this clone: At one end, the junction sequence differs from germline, possibly due to a read error. The chain has TRBV30 and TRBJ1-2, with 8 bases lining up with TRBD1. This CDR3 region has 13 residues. Per the germline V gene, CDR1 is GTSNPN and CDR2 is SVGIG (reference sequence). The CDR3, as DNA: TGTGCCAGGAGACAGGGGATTGGCTATGGCTACACCTTC. This codes for CARRQGIGYGYTF.